The sequence of this T cell receptor (beta chain) was determined in a study of control samples from healthy donors and cancer patients. The CDR3 is 15 amino acids. Trimming stripped 0 bases from V and 0 bases from J, with 6 bases between. Germline-derived CDR1 and CDR2 are SGHRS and YFSETQ. Clones were sequenced by immunoSEQ multiplex PCR, and TCRdb holds only the in-frame ones, with some missing. The table has about 130,000 clones, 85% to 95% seen once. Sequenced material: blood. The origin of this receptor is a man aged 18 to 30 in good health. This sequence joins TRBV5-1 and TRBJ1-4; D unclear. CDR3 DNA: TGCGCCAGCAGCTTGGGCAGGACAACTAATGAAAAACTGTTTTTT. It is translated as CASSLGRTTNEKLFF.